Shown below are 21 T cell receptor beta chains from a single sample sequenced in a study of blood T cells in healthy people across ages. Next came a second PCR, run for about 6 to 12 cycles, which used a sample-barcoded 5' primer along with a J-beta primer mix. Via MiXCR, TCRdb re-called the 5' RACE reads, giving one row per CDR3 protein. The data show approximately 940,000 distinct CDR3 sequences, roughly 52% seen once. Sequencing input: blood. The receptors come from a man between 25 and 39 years old in good health.

This rearrangement joins TRBV27 to TRBJ2-7, with D unresolved. V gave up 3 bases and J gave up 2 bases, with 8 bases separating them. Looked up from germline, CDR1 is MNHEY and CDR2 is SMNVEV (reference sequence). This CDR3 has 13 amino acids. The CDR3 region is CASSLNSAYEQYF. As DNA, the CDR3 is TGTGCCAGCAGTTTGAACAGCGCCTACGAGCAGTACTTC.

This clonotype appeared a few times. The chain couples TRBV20-1 to TRBJ2-7, with D maybe TRBD2 (6 bases). The germline gives CDR1 DFQATT, CDR2 SNEGSKA (reference sequence). The CDR3 runs to 12 residues. The V and J ends lost 2 bases and 3 bases respectively, with 8 bases between them. The CDR3 spells CSARLAHYEQYF. CDR3 nucleotide sequence: TGCAGTGCTAGACTAGCGCACTACGAGCAGTACTTC.

This clonotype was detected only a few times. The genes are TRBV2 and TRBJ2-7; D is perhaps TRBD1 (5 bases). Trimming shortened V by 7 bases and J by 4 bases, and 17 bases separated the two germline ends. The germline gives CDR1 SNHLY, CDR2 FYNNEI. The CDR3 totals 14 residues. CDR3 region: CASTMGQVFYEQYF. The CDR3 bases are TGTGCCAGCACCATGGGGCAGGTATTTTACGAGCAGTACTTC. The whole variable domain, remainder taken from reference TRBV2 and TRBJ2-7, is EPEVTQTPSHQVTQMGQEVILRCVPISNHLYFYWYRQILGQKVEFLVSFYNNEISEKSEIFDDQFSVERPDGSNFTLKIRSTKLEDSAMYFCASTMGQVFYEQYFGPGTRLTVT.

The chain links TRBV7-2 to TRBJ2-3; no definite D call. The CDR3 has 17 amino acids. Between the trimmed V and J ends, which lost 5 bases and 2 bases, there was a span of 20 bases. Looked up from germline, CDR1 is SGHTA and CDR2 is FQGNSA. CDR3 loop: CASSTRRSGVLTDTQYF. CDR3 DNA: TGTGCCAGCAGCACGAGACGATCTGGGGTCCTCACAGATACGCAGTATTTT.

The rearrangement links TRBV9 to TRBJ2-3, with D possibly TRBD2 on 5 matching bases. The germline V gene has CDR1 SGDLS and CDR2 YYNGEE. The CDR3 length is 15 residues. Trimming removed 0 bases at V and 2 bases at J, with 10 bases between. Here the CDR3 DNA reads TGTGCCAGCAGCGTAGTTGCAGCGGCCACAGATACGCAGTATTTT. It translates to CASSVVAAATDTQYF.

This clonotype was observed a few times. Written as DNA, the CDR3 is TGTGCCATCAGACCGGGACAGGAAGGGAAACTGTTTTTT. Its translation: CAIRPGQEGKLFF. The rearrangement joins TRBV10-3 to TRBJ1-4, with TRBD1 identical over 8 bases. V dropped 6 bases and J dropped 11; count of bases not matched to a gene: 8. Germline V gene data show CDR1 as ENHRY and CDR2 as SYGVKD. This CDR3 is 13 amino acids long.

The DNA for the CDR3 is TGCGCCAGCAGCCCCGAGGACCGGAGCTCCTATAATTCACCCCTCCACTTT. Its protein product is CASSPEDRSSYNSPLHF. The gene calls are TRBV4-3 and TRBJ1-6; D gene ambiguous. V was shortened by 4 bases and J by 0 bases, with 13 bases between the two germline ends. This CDR3 comprises 17 residues. The germline V gene encodes CDR1 LGHNA and CDR2 YSLEER.

This chain's CDR3 is CASSYSAQGNTEAFF. The CDR3 region has the DNA TGTGCCAGCAGTTACTCCGCGCAGGGTAACACTGAAGCTTTCTTT. The V and J genes are TRBV6-6 and TRBJ1-1; D is perhaps TRBD1 (5 bases). Germline V gene lookup returns CDR1 MNHNY and CDR2 SVGAGI (reference sequence). V lost 0 bases, J lost 2 bases, and 10 bases lay in between. CDR3 length: 15 residues.

The chain couples TRBV12-3 or TRBV12-4 to TRBJ1-1, with a weak D call TRBD1 (5 bases). This CDR3 region has 13 residues. Deletions cut 2 bases from V and 10 bases from J, with 14 bases between. The CDR3 DNA follows: TGTGCCAGCAGTTTAAGGGGAGCTGTCGGAGCTTTCTTT. This sequence encodes CASSLRGAVGAFF.

This clonotype is a singleton in its sample. V gene TRBV2 combines with J gene TRBJ1-5; maybe TRBD1 (6 bases). Per the germline V gene, CDR1 is SNHLY and CDR2 is FYNNEI. The V end lost 10 bases, the J end lost 5 bases, and 18 bases lay between the germline ends. The CDR3 has 14 amino acids. CDR3 in DNA: TGTGCCACCCAACCGGACAGCACATATCAGCCCCAGCATTTT. This sequence encodes CATQPDSTYQPQHF.

This clonotype was recorded only once. V and J are TRBV9 and TRBJ1-5; no clear D. The CDR3 contains 15 residues. Germline V gives CDR1 SGDLS, CDR2 YYNGEE. The V end lost 0 bases, the J end lost 0 bases, and 7 bases lay between the germline ends. The CDR3 spells CASSVGGRSNQPQHF. The CDR3 DNA reads as TGTGCCAGCAGCGTAGGAGGCCGTAGCAATCAGCCCCAGCATTTT.

V is TRBV6-5 and J is TRBJ1-2; 7 nucleotides line up with TRBD1. Germline V gives CDR1 MNHEY, CDR2 SVGAGI. Trimming at V came to 0 bases and at J to 5 bases, leaving 9 bases not matched to a gene. This CDR3 has 16 residues. The CDR3 bases are TGTGCCAGCAGTTACTCGATTCTCAGGGGGTTGTATGGCTACACCTTC. The encoded protein is CASSYSILRGLYGYTF.

The table lists this clonotype with a count of one. The chain employs TRBV5-6 and TRBJ2-1; TRBD2 matches 8 bases. This CDR3 spans 16 amino acids. The germline V gene has CDR1 SGHDT and CDR2 YYEEEE. The V gene end was trimmed by 4 bases and the J gene end by 7 bases; junction bases not matched to a gene: 13. The DNA for the CDR3 is TGTGCCAGCAGCGCCCTTGAGCGGGGGCCCGAAAATGAGCAGTTCTTC. The encoded protein is CASSALERGPENEQFF.

The chain joins TRBV9 to TRBJ2-7, with D hard to call. Trimming removed 0 bases at V and 0 bases at J, with 7 bases between. Germline V gene lookup returns CDR1 SGDLS and CDR2 YYNGEE. The length of the CDR3 is 14 residues. CDR3 sequence (DNA): TGTGCCAGCAGCGTAGACTACCGCTCCTACGAGCAGTACTTC. Amino acid sequence: CASSVDYRSYEQYF.

This clonotype was picked up a small number of times. The chain is built from TRBV9 and TRBJ2-1, with a tentative D call TRBD2 (5 bases). This CDR3 region has 14 residues. Germline V lookup: CDR1 SGDLS, CDR2 YYNGEE. Trimming shortened V by 6 bases and J by 5 bases, and 15 bases separated the two germline ends. In nucleotides, the CDR3 is TGTGCCAGCACCAAAAAGGGAGTAGACAATGAGCAGTTCTTC. Translation gives CASTKKGVDNEQFF. The full variable domain, rest sourced from reference TRBV9 and TRBJ2-1, is DSGVTQTPKHLITATGQRVTLRCSPRSGDLSVYWYQQSLDQGLQFLIQYYNGEERAKGNILERFSAQQFPDLHSELNLSSLELGDSALYFCASTKKGVDNEQFFGPGTRLTVL.

The chain joins TRBV7-9 to TRBJ2-7, with a weak D call TRBD1 (6 bases). There are 13 residues in the CDR3. V shed 5 bases and J shed 4 bases, with 12 bases lying between them. Germline V lookup: CDR1 SEHNR, CDR2 FQNEAQ (reference sequence). Written as DNA, the CDR3 is TGTGCCAGCAGCCCCCGGGACAAGTACGAGCAGTACTTC. Amino acid sequence: CASSPRDKYEQYF.

The chain carries TRBV18 and TRBJ1-2; D possibly corresponds to TRBD1 (5 bases). This CDR3 contains 16 residues. V was cut by 3 bases and J by 1 base, with 15 bases left in between. Germline-derived CDR1 and CDR2 are KGHSH and LQKENI. The CDR3 loop is CASSPSGRNLNYGYTF. As DNA, the CDR3 is TGTGCCAGCTCACCCTCGGGACGGAACCTTAACTATGGCTACACCTTC. The variable domain in full, completed from reference TRBV18 and TRBJ1-2, reads NAGVMQNPRHLVRRRGQEARLRCSPMKGHSHVYWYRQLPEEGLKFMVYLQKENIIDESGMPKERFSAEFPKEGPSILRIQQVVRGDSAAYFCASSPSGRNLNYGYTFGSGTRLTVV.

This chain connects TRBV5-1 to TRBJ1-4; D unclear. This CDR3 has 13 amino acids. Germline lookup yields CDR1 SGHRS and CDR2 YFSETQ. V gave up 4 bases and J gave up 8 bases, with 12 bases separating them. The CDR3 DNA reads TGCGCCAGCAGCACCCCTGGTGAGGAAAAACTGTTTTTT. Its translation: CASSTPGEEKLFF.

V and J are TRBV7-8 and TRBJ2-5; no clear D gene. The germline CDR1 and CDR2 sequences are SGHVS and FQNEAQ. Trimming shortened V by 1 base and J by 13 bases, and 16 bases separated the two germline ends. The CDR3 is 13 amino acids. Written as DNA, the CDR3 is TGTGCCAGCAGCTTAGGACCGAACGACGAGCGGTACTTC. Translated, it gives CASSLGPNDERYF.

The chain recombines TRBV5-6 with TRBJ2-1, with D tentatively TRBD1 or TRBD2 (5 bases each). This CDR3 spans 16 amino acids. Germline loops: CDR1 SGHDT, CDR2 YYEEEE. V dropped 4 bases and J dropped 5 bases, with 19 bases sitting between them. CDR3 sequence (DNA): TGTGCCAGCAGCGGAACAGGTCGTATCGGGGACAATGAGCAGTTCTTC. Protein sequence: CASSGTGRIGDNEQFF.

The rearrangement uses TRBV27 and TRBJ1-5; D is unclear. Trimming shortened V by 2 bases and J by 4 bases, and 15 bases separated the two germline ends. The germline gives CDR1 MNHEY, CDR2 SMNVEV (reference sequence). The CDR3 has 16 residues. CDR3 in DNA: TGTGCCAGCAGTTTACAATCTGGGCACCTAAATCAGCCCCAGCATTTT. Translation: CASSLQSGHLNQPQHF.